A single sample is the source of the 18 T cell receptor beta chains below, sequenced in a study of identical twins. TCRdb reprocessed the 5' RACE reads with MiXCR, giving one entry per CDR3 protein. The data contain approximately 220,000 distinct CDR3 sequences, around 8% of them singletons. These data were likewise used in another study, on yellow fever vaccine responses in identical twins.

Sample: memory (CD45RO+) T cells sorted from blood. The receptors here all came from a woman aged 18-30 years in good health.

This clonotype was counted at least ten times. The chain carries TRBV29-1 and TRBJ1-1, with 11 positions matching TRBD1. Germline CDR1 reads SQVTM; CDR2 reads ANQGSEA. The CDR3 spans 14 residues. V trimming: 6 bases; J trimming: 4 bases; junction bases outside the gene matches: 7. CDR3 sequence: CSVDRGPDGTEAFF. The CDR3 nucleotides read TGCAGCGTGGACAGGGGGCCGGATGGCACTGAAGCTTTCTTT.

This sequence joins TRBV5-1 and TRBJ2-7; the D gene is possibly TRBD1 (5 bases). Germline CDR1 reads SGHRS; CDR2 reads YFSETQ. Trimming cost V 4 bases and J 5 bases, with 16 bases left between them. The CDR3 contains 14 residues. This chain's CDR3 is CASSGGQPWDEQYF. CDR3 nucleotides: TGCGCCAGCAGCGGTGGACAACCTTGGGACGAGCAGTACTTC. Full variable domain (outside the CDR3, taken from reference TRBV5-1 and TRBJ2-7): KAGVTQTPRYLIKTRGQQVTLSCSPISGHRSVSWYQQTPGQGLQFLFEYFSETQRNKGNFPGRFSGRQFSNSRSEMNVSTLELGDSALYLCASSGGQPWDEQYFGPGTRLTVT.

V usage is TRBV28 and J usage is TRBJ2-4, with 7 bases that match TRBD2. The CDR3 is 16 amino acids. The trim removed 3 bases at V and 9 bases at J, leaving 14 bases unmatched. Per germline, CDR1 MDHEN and CDR2 SYDVKM. The CDR3 nucleotides are TGTGCCAGCAGTTTTCAGGAACTAGCGATCGTCGGCATTCAGTACTTC. Translating gives CASSFQELAIVGIQYF.

This clonotype was recorded a few times. CDR3 region: CSARPKPNTGELFF. The CDR3 nucleotides are TGCAGTGCTAGACCCAAGCCTAACACCGGGGAGCTGTTTTTT. The chain recombines TRBV20-1 with TRBJ2-2; the D is unclear. CDR1 and CDR2 from the germline V gene are DFQATT and SNEGSKA (reference sequence). The CDR3 totals 14 residues. V lost 2 bases and J lost 2, with 9 bases in between.

The gene calls are TRBV21-1 and TRBJ2-7; the table calls TRBD1, which could not be checked here. TRBV21-1 is classified as a pseudogene. The CDR3 has 15 residues. CDR3 in DNA: TGTGCCAGCATCCCGAAGCACCAGAGGGGCTACGAGCAGTACTTC. Its protein product is CASIPKHQRGYEQYF.

This clonotype was observed a few times. V and J are TRBV5-1 and TRBJ1-5, with D perhaps TRBD1 (5 bases). This CDR3 contains 15 residues. V lost 0 bases, J lost 3 bases, and 10 bases lay in between. CDR1 is SGHRS, CDR2 YFSETQ, per germline. DNA for the CDR3: TGCGCCAGCAGCTTGGAGGGACGGGACAATCAGCCCCAGCATTTT. Protein product: CASSLEGRDNQPQHF.

This clonotype was observed a handful of times. The J gene is TRBJ2-3, the V gene TRBV20-1; 9 nucleotides align to TRBD2. The CDR3 runs 16 residues. V was pared by 5 bases and J by 6 bases, with 15 bases of the junction left unmatched. Germline CDR1 is DFQATT and CDR2 is SNEGSKA (reference sequence). The CDR3 bases are TGCAGTGCTCCGAGCGGGAGGCTGTCGGGGGCGGATACGCAGTATTTT. Its protein product is CSAPSGRLSGADTQYF.

The table lists this clonotype with many counts. V is TRBV7-3 and J is TRBJ2-3, with a weak D call TRBD1 (5 bases). The CDR3 is 15 amino acids. The germline V gene encodes CDR1 SGHTA and CDR2 FQGTGA. V lost 4 bases and J lost 4, with 15 bases in between. The CDR3 nucleotides read TGTGCCAGCAGCTCTTCTCGACAGTCCCCAGATACGCAGTATTTT. Translated, it gives CASSSSRQSPDTQYF.

Only a few counts were recorded for this clonotype. This chain links TRBV10-3 with TRBJ2-5; D is unresolved. Trimming pared 6 bases from V and 5 bases from J, leaving 10 bases between. The germline gives CDR1 ENHRY, CDR2 SYGVKD. The CDR3 covers 12 residues. The CDR3 reads CAIRGVEETQYF. CDR3 DNA sequence: TGTGCCATCAGAGGAGTGGAGGAGACCCAGTACTTC.

The table lists this clonotype with many counts. The V gene is TRBV20-1, the J gene TRBJ2-7; D is unclear. The CDR3 extends over 15 amino acids. Germline V gives CDR1 DFQATT, CDR2 SNEGSKA (reference sequence). V was cut by 5 bases and J by 0 bases, with 17 bases left in between. CDR3 nucleotide sequence: TGCAGTGCTGACGGAGAACAGAAAAACTCCTACGAGCAGTACTTC. Translated: CSADGEQKNSYEQYF.

This clonotype was picked up many times. V and J are TRBV12-3 or TRBV12-4 and TRBJ1-5; 10 bases agree with TRBD1. J gave up 6 bases and V 5 bases, and 4 bases lay outside the gene matches. This CDR3 region has 14 residues. DNA for the CDR3: TGTGCCAGCAGTCGGACAGGGGGACGTCAGCCCCAGCATTTT. Translating gives CASSRTGGRQPQHF.

This clonotype was detected ten times or more. The chain is built from TRBV20-1 and TRBJ2-5; either TRBD1 or TRBD2 may supply D (5 bases each). This CDR3 spans 15 amino acids. Germline assignment: CDR1 DFQATT and CDR2 SNEGSKA (reference sequence). Trimming pared 5 bases from V and 0 bases from J, leaving 16 bases between. DNA for the CDR3: TGCAGTGCTGACGGGGCTAGTGAGAACCAAGAGACCCAGTACTTC. It is translated as CSADGASENQETQYF.

This clonotype occurred a few times. The V call is TRBV6-1, the J call TRBJ2-2, with D perhaps TRBD1 (5 bases). Germline loops: CDR1 MNHNS, CDR2 SASEGT. The V end lost 4 bases, the J end lost 3 bases, and 15 bases lay between the germline ends. This CDR3 has 16 amino acids. The CDR3 bases are TGTGCCAGCAGTGTCAACCAGGGATCGGACACCGGGGAGCTGTTTTTT. Translation: CASSVNQGSDTGELFF.

This clonotype was detected a few times. The chain joins TRBV7-2 to TRBJ2-7; 8 positions agree with TRBD1. CDR1 is SGHTA, CDR2 FQGNSA, per germline. Trimming cost V 5 bases and J 5 bases; bases outside gene matches: 8. The CDR3 spans 14 residues. This CDR3 is CASSPLRGLNEQYF. The CDR3 coding sequence is TGTGCCAGCAGCCCCCTCAGGGGGCTGAACGAGCAGTACTTC.

This clonotype was seen only a few times. The chain carries TRBV28 and TRBJ1-1; TRBD1 matches at 7 bases. The CDR3 has 17 amino acids. Trimming took 2 bases from V and 0 from J; bases not matched to a gene: 9. Germline values: CDR1 MDHEN, CDR2 SYDVKM. DNA for the CDR3: TGTGCCAGCAGTTTAAACCCCGGGACAGCCCTGAACACTGAAGCTTTCTTT. Its translation: CASSLNPGTALNTEAFF.

This clonotype was found many times. The V and J genes are TRBV4-2 and TRBJ2-4; a possible D gene is TRBD1 (5 bases). In germline, CDR1 is LGHNA, CDR2 YNFKEQ. The CDR3 spans 19 residues. V was clipped by 6 bases and J by 7 bases, with 31 bases between them. As DNA, the CDR3 is TGTGCCAGCAGTCCACTCCCCATCGCAGGGCAGACGACTGGCAACATTCAGTACTTC. This sequence encodes CASSPLPIAGQTTGNIQYF.

Comment on this clonotype: The junction differs from germline at one of its ends, possibly a read error. The chain has TRBV5-1 and TRBJ2-3; a possible D gene is TRBD2 (7 bases). CDR3 length: 15 amino acids. Germline CDR1 is SGHRS and CDR2 is YFSETQ. The chain's CDR3 is CASGQRGGTYTCPPF. DNA of the CDR3: TGCGCCAGCGGCCAAAGGGGGGGCACGTATACGTGCCCCCCCTTT.

This clonotype was seen only a few times. The rearrangement uses TRBV7-9 and TRBJ1-2, with D maybe TRBD1 (6 bases). With 1 base removed from V and 3 bases from J, the gap between germline ends came to 15 bases. The CDR3 has 16 residues. The germline CDR1 and CDR2 sequences are SEHNR and FQNEAQ (reference sequence). The CDR3 coding sequence is TGTGCCAGCAGCTTAGGAGCGACAGGTGGGGACTATGGCTACACCTTC. Its protein is CASSLGATGGDYGYTF.